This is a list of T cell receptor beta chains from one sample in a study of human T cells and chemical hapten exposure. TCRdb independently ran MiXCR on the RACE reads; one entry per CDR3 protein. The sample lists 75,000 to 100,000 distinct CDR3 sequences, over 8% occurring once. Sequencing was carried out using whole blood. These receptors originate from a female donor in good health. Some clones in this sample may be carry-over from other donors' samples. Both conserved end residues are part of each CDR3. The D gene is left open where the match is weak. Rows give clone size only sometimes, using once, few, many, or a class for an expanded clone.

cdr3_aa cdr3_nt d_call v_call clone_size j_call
CASGVQGPATEAFF TGTGCCAGCGGAGTCCAGGGTCCGGCCACTGAAGCTTTCTTT NA TRBV28 few TRBJ1-1
CASSGQLSENIQYF TGTGCCAGCAGCGGACAGTTGTCGGAAAACATTCAGTACTTC NA TRBV7-2 NA TRBJ2-4
CSARDSSSGRIRSGYEQYF TGCAGTGCTAGAGATTCGTCTAGCGGGAGGATTAGGTCGGGCTACGAGCAGTACTTC TRBD2 TRBV20-1 many TRBJ2-7
CSVRDSYGYTF TGCAGCGTAAGAGACAGCTATGGCTACACCTTC NA TRBV29-1 many TRBJ1-2
CSAGLAGQGRDNEQFF TGCAGTGCTGGCCTCGCGGGACAGGGGCGGGACAATGAGCAGTTCTTC TRBD1 TRBV20-1 NA TRBJ2-1
CASRDGWGSGPYNEQFF TGTGCCAGCAGGGATGGCTGGGGTAGCGGACCCTACAATGAGCAGTTCTTC NA TRBV7-8 many TRBJ2-1
CAISEWNSYEQYF TGTGCCATCAGTGAGTGGAATTCCTACGAGCAGTACTTC NA TRBV10-3 many TRBJ2-7
CSVERTGNEQFF TGCAGCGTTGAACGGACGGGGAATGAGCAGTTCTTC NA TRBV29-1 many TRBJ2-1
CASGLNQGDTQYF TGTGCCAGCGGACTTAACCAGGGGGATACGCAGTATTTT NA TRBV2 few TRBJ2-3
CSAVSRDRGSTEAFF TGCAGTGCTGTTTCCCGGGACAGGGGGAGCACTGAAGCTTTCTTT TRBD1 TRBV20-1 NA TRBJ1-1
CASSSQRGGNQVAFF TGTGCCAGCAGTTCCCAACGGGGAGGGAACCAGGTAGCTTTCTTT NA TRBV6-6 many TRBJ1-1
CASSSRTSGTDTQYF TGTGCCAGCAGCTCTCGGACTAGCGGCACAGATACGCAGTATTTT TRBD2 TRBV7-2 few TRBJ2-3
CASSLETHTDTQYF TGTGCCAGCAGCTTGGAGACACACACAGATACGCAGTATTTT NA TRBV7-9 few TRBJ2-3
CASSQEPVLGYTF TGCGCCAGCAGCCAAGAACCGGTCCTGGGTTACACCTTC NA TRBV4-1 many TRBJ1-2
CASSLSAALNYGYTF TGTGCCAGCAGTTTATCCGCTGCCCTTAACTATGGCTACACCTTC NA TRBV28 few TRBJ1-2
CAISESSGWREQYF TGTGCCATCAGTGAGTCATCAGGTTGGCGGGAGCAGTACTTC NA TRBV10-3 many TRBJ2-7
CASSWSGEDYEQYF TGCGCCAGCAGCTGGTCAGGGGAGGACTACGAGCAGTACTTC NA TRBV5-1 NA TRBJ2-7
CSTTQGASDTQYF TGCAGCACCACACAGGGGGCTTCAGATACGCAGTATTTT TRBD1 TRBV29-1 NA TRBJ2-3
CSARMTSEQYF TGCAGTGCTAGAATGACTAGCGAGCAGTACTTC NA TRBV20-1 few TRBJ2-7
CASSPIGLKHDTGELFF TGTGCCAGCAGTCCCATCGGACTAAAGCATGACACCGGGGAGCTGTTTTTT NA TRBV27 many TRBJ2-2
CASVNWDPAIQYF TGTGCCAGCGTCAACTGGGACCCCGCGATCCAGTACTTC NA TRBV6-8 NA TRBJ2-5
CAISVSGTDTQYF TGTGCCATCAGTGTGTCTGGCACAGATACGCAGTATTTT NA TRBV10-3 many TRBJ2-3
CASSGLSGNTIYF TGTGCCAGCAGCGGACTCTCTGGAAACACCATATATTTT NA TRBV5-6 many TRBJ1-3
CSAYRELSSYNEQFF TGCAGTGCTTACCGGGAACTAAGCTCCTACAATGAGCAGTTCTTC NA TRBV20-1 many TRBJ2-1
CASSQYGYGYTF TGTGCCAGCAGTCAGTATGGCTATGGCTACACCTTC NA TRBV6-5 few TRBJ1-2
CASSNSGAEQYF TGTGCCAGCAGCAATAGTGGGGCCGAGCAGTACTTC NA TRBV9 few TRBJ2-7
CASSPQAQETQYF TGTGCCAGCTCACCACAGGCACAAGAGACCCAGTACTTC NA TRBV18 many TRBJ2-5
CASSPEGVGRFETQYF TGTGCCAGCAGCCCAGAGGGGGTAGGGCGGTTCGAGACCCAGTACTTC NA TRBV7-2 many TRBJ2-5
CASRGGGRESTDTQYF TGTGCCAGCAGAGGGGGGGGCCGGGAGAGCACAGATACGCAGTATTTT NA TRBV7-2 few TRBJ2-3
CASSVAVNTEAFF TGTGCCAGCAGCGTAGCAGTGAACACTGAAGCTTTCTTT NA TRBV9 NA TRBJ1-1
CASSGTAQTRRTEAFF TGTGCCAGCAGCGGGACAGCCCAAACCAGGAGGACTGAAGCTTTCTTT TRBD1 TRBV2 few TRBJ1-1
CASRETGGTEAFF TGTGCCAGCAGAGAGACAGGGGGCACTGAAGCTTTCTTT TRBD1 TRBV3-1 NA TRBJ1-1
CASSFRGSSYEQYF TGTGCCAGCAGCTTCAGGGGAAGCTCCTACGAGCAGTACTTC NA TRBV7-2 few TRBJ2-7
CSARVRGTDTQYF TGCAGTGCTAGGGTCCGTGGGACAGATACGCAGTATTTT NA TRBV20-1 NA TRBJ2-3
CASSIDETFQSIQYF TGTGCCAGTAGTATAGATGAGACCTTCCAGAGCATTCAGTACTTC NA TRBV19 NA TRBJ2-4
CSVPKRGSRDDTQYF TGCAGTGTCCCCAAACGGGGATCGAGAGACGATACGCAGTATTTT NA TRBV20-1 many TRBJ2-3
CSALQGTGELFF TGCAGCGCCTTACAGGGAACCGGGGAGCTGTTTTTT NA TRBV29-1 NA TRBJ2-2